This record concerns one TCR beta chain sequence. This clonotype has ten or more counts. Its antigen remains undetermined. No per-base quality is available; no much larger clone lies one base away. The TCR beta CDR3 regions were amplified from the RNA transcripts. For the first round of RT-PCR on the TCR CDR3, the HTBI primer set was used together with the Qiagen OneStep RT-PCR kit. The libraries were constructed in a second round of multiplex PCR and then size-selected and purified. Sequencing of the libraries was done on an Illumina HiSeq2000 using paired-end 100 bp reads. The authors processed their data as follows. SOAPnuke was used to process the raw data, with reads discarded if the reads contained adapters or uncalled bases, had a mean Phred below 15, or lacked an exact constant-primer or identifier match. COPE v1.2.5 was used to merge high-quality paired reads, and clonotypes were defined as unique nucleotide sequences. MiTCR v1.1 was used to align the clonotypes against IMGT TRBV, TRBD and TRBJ reference segments. The analysis included only V-J combinations with a frequency above 0.0001, which together covered 99% to 99.2% of the repertoires. The TCS score was defined as F50 (clonal expansion) divided by E x V (chaos), with BLOSUM62-based TCRdist calculated between CDR3 peptides within each V-J. Welch's t-statistics and random forest reduced 450 to 600 V-J features to 13, which were used in a naive Bayes classifier (R e1071). The raw public data were reprocessed by TCRdb itself: fastp quality trimming at Q25, MiXCR clonotype calling, in-frame beta chains only. Every CDR3 protein is listed once, alongside the most common genes and DNA of its rows. TCRdb's processing, not the authors', yielded these V and J calls. The sample table records around 600,000 distinct CDR3 sequences; roughly 15% of these occur just once. Of the sample, approximately 13% is held by the ten largest clones.

The data are from a study of T cells in Graves' hyperthyroidism and ophthalmopathy (dated by TCRdb to between 2018 and 2021). Regarding the research as a whole: Peripheral blood was sampled at the time of initial diagnosis, prior to any treatment. The 90 to 100 discovery patients were randomly divided into training and test sets at a 7:3 ratio. In addition, the study compared T-cell repertoires in thyroid tissue and in blood from over 5 Graves' hyperthyroidism patients. Once sampling was done, hyperthyroidism patients were given methimazole at a starting dose of 30 mg daily, whereas ophthalmopathy patients were given high-dose intravenous methylprednisolone. The paper describes TCR Vbeta CDR3 sequencing of fewer than 150 peripheral blood samples, made up of about 41 ophthalmopathy patients, some 80 hyperthyroidism patients and about 17 progressor patients. To identify TCR V-J signatures that set the groups apart, the researchers used a discovery cohort of 100 or so patients, made up of under 45 with Graves' ophthalmopathy and about 55 with stable Graves' hyperthyroidism. Prospective prediction of ophthalmopathy was tested in an independent validation cohort consisting of some 20 hyperthyroidism patients and more than 15 patients who later progressed to ophthalmopathy.

Summary of the overall study and its limitations: In validation, the model predicted progression to ophthalmopathy a median of around 6.5 months before onset, with roughly 71% sensitivity and 72.22% specificity. Sample size was not statistically predetermined, and investigators were not blinded to group allocation. Most expanded thyroid clonotypes (frequency above 0.001) were also found in blood, which suggests that blood repertoires may mirror thyroid immune responses. Ophthalmopathy was separated from stable hyperthyroidism by a 13 V-J signature model, with around 88% sensitivity and about 81% specificity obtained in cross-validation and 80%/75% obtained in testing.

The germline V gene (reference sequence) specifies DFQATT as CDR1 and SNEGSKA as CDR2. V is cut by 5 bases and J by 5 bases, and the space between the germline ends is 15 bases. The CDR3 runs 13 amino acids, cysteine and phenylalanine included. Of all the DNA, just the CDR3 is kept, 39 bases in frame from base 1. Moderately to severely active disease, a Clinical Activity Score of at least 3, a NOSPECS grade of at least 4, and a duration under 3 months were present in ophthalmopathy patients. The study excluded patients with uncontrolled infections, other autoimmune diseases, pregnancy or lactation. Clinical symptoms, serum thyroxine and TRAb, thyroid ultrasound, and orbital computed tomography formed the basis for the diagnoses. Ficoll-Paque density gradient centrifugation was used to isolate PBMCs from 8 to 10 ml of fresh peripheral blood. Total RNA was extracted with Trizol reagent, and quality was checked on an Agilent 2100 Bioanalyzer.

The receptor was isolated from a woman aged 50 to 65 with Graves' ophthalmopathy. This receptor chain uses TRBV20-1 and TRBJ2-5; a confident D gene designation cannot be given. The specimen sequenced was blood. The bases read TGCAGTGCTCCGGACCGTTCCGGGGAGACCCAGTACTTC. This gives the protein CSAPDRSGETQYF.